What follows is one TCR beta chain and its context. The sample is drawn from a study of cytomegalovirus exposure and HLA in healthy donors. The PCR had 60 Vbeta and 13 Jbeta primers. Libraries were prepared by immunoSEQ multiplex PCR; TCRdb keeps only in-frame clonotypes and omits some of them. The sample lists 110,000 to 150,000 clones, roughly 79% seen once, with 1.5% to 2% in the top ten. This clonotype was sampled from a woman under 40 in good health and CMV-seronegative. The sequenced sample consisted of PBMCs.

The CDR3 here is CASSLTGYGYTF. The CDR3 DNA reads as TGCGCCAGCAGCTTGACAGGCTATGGCTACACCTTC. The chain has TRBV5-1 and TRBJ1-2; TRBD1 might be the D (5 bases). Germline V gives CDR1 SGHRS, CDR2 YFSETQ. The CDR3 runs to 12 residues. Between the trimmed V and J ends, which lost 1 base and 4 bases, there was a span of 5 bases.